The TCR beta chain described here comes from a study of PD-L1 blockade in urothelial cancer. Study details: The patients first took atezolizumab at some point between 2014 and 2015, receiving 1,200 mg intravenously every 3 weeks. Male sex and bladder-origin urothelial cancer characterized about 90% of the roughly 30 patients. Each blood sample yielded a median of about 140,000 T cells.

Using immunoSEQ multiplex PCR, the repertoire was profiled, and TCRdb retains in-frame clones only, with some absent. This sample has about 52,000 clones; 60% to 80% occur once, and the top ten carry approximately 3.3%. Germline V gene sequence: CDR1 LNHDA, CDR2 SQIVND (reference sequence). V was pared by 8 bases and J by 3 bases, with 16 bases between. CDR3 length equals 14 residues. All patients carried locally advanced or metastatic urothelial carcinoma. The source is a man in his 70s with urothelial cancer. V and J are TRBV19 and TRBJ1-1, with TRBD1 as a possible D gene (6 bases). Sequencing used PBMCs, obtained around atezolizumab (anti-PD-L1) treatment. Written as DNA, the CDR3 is TGTGCCAGTCAGGGGTGGGGTGTGGACACTGAAGCTTTCTTT. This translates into CASQGWGVDTEAFF.